The 30 T cell receptor beta chains presented below share a single source sample, sequenced in a study of shared clonotypes between healthy human individuals. Naive CD8 isolation took CD45RO-negative cells positively selected for CCR7 and excluded terminally differentiated effector memory CD45RA+ cells. Repertoires were generated with immunoSEQ multiplex PCR, while TCRdb's copy carries only in-frame clones and drops some. This table holds millions of clones, approximately 94% found once. The specimen was naive CD8+ T cells from PBMCs. These receptors were collected from a man aged 18 to 29 in good health. Some clones in this sample may be carry-over from other donors' samples.

This clone was seen a single time. Other DNA sequences from this sample encode an identical CDR3 as well. The CDR3 nucleotides are TGTGCCAGCAGTTTCCGAGGTAGCTCCTACGAGCAGTACTTC. It yields the protein CASSFRGSSYEQYF. This rearrangement joins TRBV28 to TRBJ2-7; D is ambiguous. Trimming left V 3 bases short and J 0 bases short, with 9 bases between. Looked up from germline, CDR1 is MDHEN and CDR2 is SYDVKM. CDR3 size: 14 residues.

Regarding this clone: At the DNA level, this CDR3 is encoded by other sequences in the same sample as well. The V and J genes are TRBV11-2 and TRBJ2-3; D gene uncertain. Germline V gives CDR1 SGHAT, CDR2 FQNNGV. Between the trimmed V and J ends, which lost 2 bases and 1 base, there was a span of 4 bases. The CDR3 is made up of 13 amino acids. CDR3 bases: TGTGCCAGCAGCTTAATCGGCACAGATACGCAGTATTTT. This gives the protein CASSLIGTDTQYF.

This chain uses TRBV28 with TRBJ1-1; D is unresolved. The CDR3 consists of 14 residues. Germline assignment: CDR1 MDHEN and CDR2 SYDVKM. V dropped 6 bases and J dropped 4 bases, with 15 bases sitting between them. In nucleotides, the CDR3 is TGTGCCAGCAGCCCCGCCGGGAGAGGCACTGAAGCTTTCTTT. Amino acids: CASSPAGRGTEAFF.

The genes are TRBV11-2 and TRBJ2-1; D is unclear. The CDR3 runs 11 residues. With 8 bases removed from V and 6 bases from J, the gap between germline ends came to 8 bases. The germline V gene encodes CDR1 SGHAT and CDR2 FQNNGV. The CDR3 nucleotides are TGTGCCAGCGGCACCGGCAATGAGCAGTTCTTC. Its translation: CASGTGNEQFF.

V is TRBV27 and J is TRBJ2-5; D possibly corresponds to TRBD1 (5 bases). This CDR3 contains 15 residues. Germline V gives CDR1 MNHEY, CDR2 SMNVEV (reference sequence). V was clipped by 2 bases and J by 2 bases, with 12 bases between them. The CDR3, as DNA: TGTGCCAGCAGTTTACTACAGGCGAATCAAGAGACCCAGTACTTC. As protein: CASSLLQANQETQYF.

The rearrangement links TRBV7-9 to TRBJ2-2; possibly TRBD1 for D (7 bases). The CDR3 consists of 14 residues. V shed 5 bases and J shed 4 bases, with 11 bases lying between them. The germline V gene has CDR1 SEHNR and CDR2 FQNEAQ (reference sequence). CDR3 residues: CASSAGQSTGELFF. In nucleotides, the CDR3 is TGTGCCAGCAGCGCGGGACAGAGCACCGGGGAGCTGTTTTTT.

The J gene is TRBJ1-2, the V gene TRBV7-6, with D possibly matching TRBD1 (5 bases). Germline V gene sequence: CDR1 SGHVS, CDR2 FNYEAQ. The CDR3 covers 14 residues. The V gene lost 5 bases and the J gene lost 4 bases, with 14 bases spanning the gap. CDR3 sequence: CASSPLGGVYGYTF. CDR3 DNA: TGTGCCAGCAGCCCCCTTGGAGGGGTCTATGGCTACACCTTC.

The chain uses TRBV19 and TRBJ1-1; tentatively, D is TRBD1 (6 bases). Germline values: CDR1 LNHDA, CDR2 SQIVND (reference sequence). V lost 6 bases to trimming and J lost 3 bases, with 20 bases between them. The CDR3 spans 16 residues. CDR3 in amino acids: CASRNTGIGMDTEAFF. The CDR3 region has the DNA TGTGCCAGTAGGAACACAGGGATCGGCATGGACACTGAAGCTTTCTTT.

The chain combines TRBV29-1 with TRBJ2-2; TRBD2 agrees at 9 bases. The V segment lost 5 bases and the J segment 1 base; nucleotides outside the gene matches: 5. The CDR3 is 15 amino acids. In germline, CDR1 is SQVTM, CDR2 ANQGSEA. The CDR3, as DNA: TGCAGCGTTCTGCCGCGGGAGGGGAACACCGGGGAGCTGTTTTTT. Its translation: CSVLPREGNTGELFF.

The gene calls are TRBV7-9 and TRBJ1-5; D may be TRBD1 (5 bases). The germline gives CDR1 SEHNR, CDR2 FQNEAQ (reference sequence). Between the trimmed V and J ends, which lost 8 bases and 6 bases, there was a span of 17 bases. The CDR3 contains 14 residues. The CDR3 sequence is CASASEARGQPQHF. As DNA, the CDR3 is TGTGCCAGCGCCTCCGAAGCGAGGGGTCAGCCCCAGCATTTT.

The J gene is TRBJ2-7, the V gene TRBV27, with 8 bases identical to TRBD1. The CDR3 covers 12 residues. Germline V lookup: CDR1 MNHEY, CDR2 SMNVEV (reference sequence). Germline trimming cut 6 bases from V and 6 bases from J; bases unmatched to any gene: 4. The CDR3 protein is CASRYTGGEQYF. Here the CDR3 DNA reads TGTGCCAGCAGGTACACAGGGGGCGAGCAGTACTTC.

V usage is TRBV7-8 and J usage is TRBJ1-1; 7 positions agree with TRBD1. This CDR3 contains 15 residues. Germline CDR1 and CDR2: SGHVS and FQNEAQ. V dropped 3 bases and J dropped 9; count of bases not matched to a gene: 13. CDR3 sequence reads: CASSLKGRGYIQAFF. Here the CDR3 DNA reads TGTGCCAGCAGCTTGAAGGGCAGGGGGTATATCCAAGCTTTCTTT.

The rearrangement links TRBV27 to TRBJ2-6; no definite D call. Deletions cut 1 base from V and 0 bases from J, with 13 bases between. The CDR3 length is 18 residues. Germline loops: CDR1 MNHEY, CDR2 SMNVEV (reference sequence). CDR3 residues: CASSLYSGYGSGANVLTF. In DNA form, the CDR3 reads TGTGCCAGCAGTTTATATTCCGGGTATGGCTCTGGGGCCAACGTCCTGACTTTC.

On this clone: The same CDR3 can be traced to other DNA sequences in this sample. The rearrangement links TRBV5-4 to TRBJ2-7, with 10 bases identical to TRBD1. V dropped 3 bases and J dropped 0; count of bases not matched to a gene: 3. Germline values: CDR1 SGHNT, CDR2 YYREEE (reference sequence). CDR3 length: 15 amino acids. Written as DNA, the CDR3 is TGTGCCAGCAGCTGGGGACAGGGGAGCTCCTACGAGCAGTACTTC. This translates into CASSWGQGSSYEQYF.

V gene TRBV4-2 combines with J gene TRBJ1-2, with TRBD1 as a possible D gene (5 bases). V gave up 4 bases and J gave up 4 bases, with 40 bases separating them. Germline assignment: CDR1 LGHNA and CDR2 YNFKEQ. CDR3 size: 23 residues. CDR3 residues: CASSRTTTEKVISNIGDIYGYTF. DNA for the CDR3: TGTGCCAGCAGCCGGACCACCACTGAGAAAGTAATCAGTAACATAGGGGATATCTATGGCTACACCTTC.

The rearrangement links TRBV7-3 to TRBJ1-3, with D unresolved. The germline CDR1 and CDR2 sequences are SGHTA and FQGTGA. The CDR3 sequence is 13 residues long. V gave up 2 bases and J gave up 4 bases, with 6 bases separating them. This CDR3 is CASSLYPGNTIYF. CDR3 DNA: TGTGCCAGCAGCTTATATCCGGGAAACACCATATATTTT.

V usage is TRBV7-2 and J usage is TRBJ2-4; perhaps TRBD1 as D (5 bases). This CDR3 is 13 amino acids long. The germline V gene encodes CDR1 SGHTA and CDR2 FQGNSA. The V end lost 5 bases, the J end lost 6 bases, and 11 bases lay between the germline ends. In DNA, the CDR3 is TGTGCCAGCAGCCTAGTCAGGGCAAACATTCAGTACTTC. As protein: CASSLVRANIQYF. Variable domain in full (rest from reference TRBV7-2 and TRBJ2-4): GAGVSQSPSNKVTEKGKDVELRCDPISGHTALYWYRQSLGQGLEFLIYFQGNSAPDKSGLPSDRFSAERTGGSVSTLTIQRTQQEDSAVYLCASSLVRANIQYFGAGTRLSVL.

V is TRBV7-2 and J is TRBJ2-5, with 8 bases aligning to TRBD2. The CDR3 has 15 residues. Germline lookup yields CDR1 SGHTA and CDR2 FQGNSA. J gave up 3 bases and V 4 bases, and 7 bases lay outside the gene matches. CDR3 nucleotide sequence: TGTGCCAGCAGCTCGCGGGACGGGGGGGAAGAGACCCAGTACTTC. Translating it yields CASSSRDGGEETQYF.

V is TRBV28 and J is TRBJ1-6; the D gene is possibly TRBD1 (6 bases). CDR3 size: 16 residues. The V and J ends lost 5 bases and 9 bases respectively, with 20 bases between them. Germline V gene sequence: CDR1 MDHEN, CDR2 SYDVKM. The CDR3 protein is CASSVTGSWEFSPLHF. DNA of the CDR3: TGTGCCAGCAGTGTGACAGGTTCATGGGAATTTTCACCCCTCCACTTT.

The chain is built from TRBV7-9 and TRBJ2-1; weak D call: TRBD2 (5 bases). The ends were cut back, 2 bases at V and 10 bases at J, with 21 bases in the middle. Germline loops: CDR1 SEHNR, CDR2 FQNEAQ (reference sequence). The CDR3 spans 16 residues. The CDR3 sequence is CASSLFPSISPYEQFF. In DNA, the CDR3 is TGTGCCAGCAGCTTATTTCCTAGCATTAGCCCTTACGAGCAGTTCTTC.

The chain recombines TRBV4-1 with TRBJ2-1, with 13 bases matching TRBD2. J was trimmed by 6 bases and V by 2 bases; bases with no gene match: 7. The germline CDR1 and CDR2 sequences are MGHRA and YSYEKL. The CDR3 length is 17 residues. The CDR3 protein is CASSQKRTSGRINEQFF. CDR3 nucleotides: TGCGCCAGCAGCCAAAAAAGGACTAGCGGGAGAATCAATGAGCAGTTCTTC.

This clone was observed a single time. The chain couples TRBV30 to TRBJ2-3; D might be TRBD2 (6 bases). The CDR3 has 16 amino acids. V lost 5 bases and J 1 base, leaving 19 bases between the germline ends. Per the germline V gene, CDR1 is GTSNPN and CDR2 is SVGIG (reference sequence). The CDR3 nucleotides are TGTGCCTGGGTCCGGAGGGACCCTCGGGGCACAGATACGCAGTATTTT. Its protein is CAWVRRDPRGTDTQYF.

This sequence joins TRBV14 and TRBJ1-5; D call uncertain. The germline gives CDR1 SGHDN, CDR2 FVKESK. Trimming left V 3 bases short and J 6 bases short, with 6 bases between. The CDR3 is 12 residues long. The CDR3 sequence is CASSHLTQPQHF. DNA of the CDR3: TGTGCCAGCAGCCATTTAACTCAGCCCCAGCATTTT.

The V gene is TRBV14, the J gene TRBJ1-1; tentatively, D is TRBD1 (5 bases). The germline gives CDR1 SGHDN, CDR2 FVKESK. V was pared by 4 bases and J by 7 bases, with 22 bases between. The length of the CDR3 is 16 residues. The CDR3 protein is CASSLGPEKTLNEAFF. For the CDR3, the DNA is TGTGCCAGCAGCCTGGGACCGGAAAAAACCCTAAATGAAGCTTTCTTT.

V and J are TRBV29-1 and TRBJ2-1, with TRBD2 matching over 9 bases. The CDR3 consists of 16 residues. From germline, CDR1 is SQVTM and CDR2 ANQGSEA. J lost 9 bases, V lost 1 base, and 13 bases had no gene match. CDR3 protein: CSVEGEASGMRSEQFF. DNA for the CDR3: TGCAGCGTTGAAGGGGAGGCTAGCGGGATGAGGAGTGAGCAGTTCTTC.

V and J are TRBV4-3 and TRBJ1-6, with D possibly TRBD1 on 6 matching bases. The CDR3 spans 16 residues. V was pared by 0 bases and J by 2 bases, with 8 bases between. Germline V gives CDR1 LGHNA, CDR2 YSLEER. The CDR3 sequence is CASSQDNRAYNSPLHF. The CDR3, as DNA: TGCGCCAGCAGCCAAGATAACAGGGCCTATAATTCACCCCTCCACTTT.

The chain carries TRBV5-1 and TRBJ2-1; D is possibly TRBD2 (5 bases). Germline assignment: CDR1 SGHRS and CDR2 YFSETQ. This CDR3 region has 15 residues. The V end lost 4 bases, the J end lost 9 bases, and 20 bases lay between the germline ends. The CDR3 protein is CASSPDPGIFGEQFF. The CDR3 DNA reads as TGCGCCAGCAGCCCTGATCCGGGAATTTTCGGTGAGCAGTTCTTC. The full variable domain, rest sourced from reference TRBV5-1 and TRBJ2-1, is KAGVTQTPRYLIKTRGQQVTLSCSPISGHRSVSWYQQTPGQGLQFLFEYFSETQRNKGNFPGRFSGRQFSNSRSEMNVSTLELGDSALYLCASSPDPGIFGEQFFGPGTRLTVL.

The V call is TRBV7-9, the J call TRBJ2-2; no clear D gene. Trimming left V 1 base short and J 2 bases short, with 11 bases between. CDR1 is SEHNR and CDR2 is FQNEAQ in the germline V gene (reference sequence). CDR3 size: 16 residues. This chain's CDR3 is CASSLGFVPNTGELFF. The CDR3, as DNA: TGTGCCAGCAGCTTAGGATTTGTCCCAAACACCGGGGAGCTGTTTTTT.

V usage is TRBV5-5 and J usage is TRBJ1-2; 9 nucleotides match TRBD1. Germline values: CDR1 SGHKS, CDR2 YYEKEE (reference sequence). CDR3 length equals 15 residues. Trimming cost V 0 bases and J 1 base; bases outside gene matches: 1. The CDR3 DNA sequence: TGTGCCAGCAGCTTGGGGGACAGGGTTAACTATGGCTACACCTTC. Amino acids: CASSLGDRVNYGYTF.

V usage is TRBV11-2 and J usage is TRBJ2-5, with TRBD2 matching 8 bases. Germline V gives CDR1 SGHAT, CDR2 FQNNGV. This CDR3 region has 20 residues. J lost 5 bases, V lost 0 bases, and 20 bases had no gene match. CDR3 residues: CASSLEGFRWSGSTSETQYF. CDR3 coding DNA: TGTGCCAGCAGCTTAGAAGGATTCCGGTGGAGCGGGAGCACTAGTGAGACCCAGTACTTC.